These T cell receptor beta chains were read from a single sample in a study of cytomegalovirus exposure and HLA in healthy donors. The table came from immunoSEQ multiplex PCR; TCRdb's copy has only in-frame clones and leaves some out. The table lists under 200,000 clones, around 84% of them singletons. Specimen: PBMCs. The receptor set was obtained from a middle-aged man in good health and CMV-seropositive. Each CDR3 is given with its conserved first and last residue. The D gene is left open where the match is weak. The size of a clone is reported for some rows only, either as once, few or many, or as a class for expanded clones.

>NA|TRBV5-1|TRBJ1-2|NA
CATSGDNYGYTF
TGCGCCACCTCAGGGGATAACTATGGCTACACCTTC
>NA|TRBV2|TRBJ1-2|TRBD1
CASSETGGRGYTF
TGTGCCAGCAGCGAGACAGGGGGTCGTGGCTACACCTTC
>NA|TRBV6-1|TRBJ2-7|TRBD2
CASTRTSGRVYEQYF
TGTGCCAGCACTCGGACTAGCGGGAGGGTCTACGAGCAGTACTTC
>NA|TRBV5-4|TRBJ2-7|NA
CASSLDLLGAYEQYF
TGTGCCAGCAGCTTGGATCTTCTCGGAGCTTACGAGCAGTACTTC
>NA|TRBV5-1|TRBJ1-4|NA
CASREEGSGEKLFF
TGCGCCAGCAGGGAAGAGGGATCGGGTGAAAAACTGTTTTTT
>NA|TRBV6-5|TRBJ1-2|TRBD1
CASSYSVDRDYGYTF
TGTGCCAGCAGTTACTCCGTCGACAGGGACTATGGCTACACCTTC
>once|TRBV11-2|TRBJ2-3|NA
CASTQSPSDTQYF
TGTGCCAGCACCCAAAGCCCCTCCGATACGCAGTATTTT
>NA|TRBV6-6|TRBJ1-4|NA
CASSYPGGPNEKLFF
TGTGCCAGCAGTTACCCCGGGGGACCTAATGAAAAACTGTTTTTT
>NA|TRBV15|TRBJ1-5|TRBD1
CATRTGGQPQHF
TGTGCCACTAGGACAGGGGGTCAGCCCCAGCATTTT
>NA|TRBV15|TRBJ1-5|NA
CATSRDPGSSNQPQHF
TGTGCCACCAGCAGAGACCCGGGGTCAAGCAATCAGCCCCAGCATTTT